Listed below are T cell receptor beta chains from one sample, sequenced in a study of T-cell memory formation after mild COVID-19. TCRdb re-called the 5' RACE reads with MiXCR, one entry per CDR3 protein. The data hold 470,000 or so distinct CDR3 sequences, with 15% to 20% observed a single time. The specimen was PBMCs or a T cell subset sorted from them (not recorded which). The receptors were sampled from an adult woman who had mild COVID-19 (a few samples of this study predate the infection). Cell type and time point are not known. Both conserved end residues are part of each CDR3. Fields, in order: J gene, D gene, V gene, clone size, CDR3 DNA, CDR3 protein. D genes are given only for firm matches. Size tells how often a clone was seen (once, few, many) or the class of an expanded clone, and some rows leave it out.

>TRBJ2-3|NA|TRBV18|few
TGTGCCAGCTCACCATTGGACACAACCCGCACAGATACGCAGTATTTT
CASSPLDTTRTDTQYF
>TRBJ2-7|TRBD2|TRBV20-1|few
TGCAGTGCGCCTCGACCGGGACTAGCCTACGAGCAGTACTTC
CSAPRPGLAYEQYF
>TRBJ1-4|NA|TRBV6-2/TRBV6-3|NA
TGTGCCAGCAGTTTCTCGGAGGTACTGTTTTTT
CASSFSEVLFF
>TRBJ2-1|TRBD2|TRBV11-3|many
TGTGCCAGCAGCTTAGCGGGGGGGGTCCACAATGAGCAGTTCTTC
CASSLAGGVHNEQFF
>TRBJ1-1|NA|TRBV12-3/TRBV12-4|few
TGTGCCAGCAGTCAAACAGGGCTTCAAGCTTTCTTT
CASSQTGLQAFF
>TRBJ2-3|NA|TRBV12-3/TRBV12-4|many
TGTGCCAGCAGTTTTGGACCACTAACCCCCACAGATACGCAGTATTTT
CASSFGPLTPTDTQYF
>TRBJ2-7|TRBD2|TRBV11-3|NA
TGTGCCAGCAGCTTAGGACTAGCGGGGACCGAGCAGTACTTC
CASSLGLAGTEQYF
>TRBJ2-7|NA|TRBV6-2/TRBV6-3|many
TGTGCCAGCAGTCCGGGACTGACCTACGAGCAGTACTTC
CASSPGLTYEQYF
>TRBJ2-1|TRBD2|TRBV19|NA
TGTGCCAGTAGGGATCTAGCGGGTAAAGCCTCCAATGAGCAGTTCTTC
CASRDLAGKASNEQFF
>TRBJ2-1|TRBD2|TRBV6-2/TRBV6-3|NA
TGTGCCAGCAGTTACGTAGCGGGAGGGATCTACAATGAGCAGTTCTTC
CASSYVAGGIYNEQFF
>TRBJ2-7|NA|TRBV29-1|few
TGCAGCGTGCGTCCGGGACCCTACGAGCAGTACTTC
CSVRPGPYEQYF
>TRBJ2-3|NA|TRBV27|NA
TGTGCCAGCAGTTTATTACAGGGAACAGATACGCAGTATTTT
CASSLLQGTDTQYF
>TRBJ2-2|NA|TRBV7-3|many
TGTGCCAGCAGCTTAAGTAGGAACACCGGGGAGCTGTTTTTT
CASSLSRNTGELFF
>TRBJ1-5|TRBD1|TRBV5-5|few
TGTGCCAGCAGCTTGGTAGGGGGCCCTCAGCCCCAGCATTTT
CASSLVGGPQPQHF
>TRBJ2-5|NA|TRBV20-1|few
TGCAGTGCTGCTTTGCGGCAAGAGACCCAGTACTTC
CSAALRQETQYF
>TRBJ2-7|NA|TRBV19|NA
TGTGCCAGTAGTGTAGGGAGTACTCCTTACTACGAGCAGTACTTC
CASSVGSTPYYEQYF
>TRBJ2-2|NA|TRBV24-1|NA
TGTGCCACCAGTGATCTCCGCGTTGGCAGGGGGGCCGGGGAGCTGTTTTTT
CATSDLRVGRGAGELFF
>TRBJ2-3|TRBD1|TRBV7-2|NA
TGTGCCAGCAGCTTAGGGGACAGAATTAGCACAGATACGCAGTATTTT
CASSLGDRISTDTQYF
>TRBJ2-1|TRBD2|TRBV10-3|few
TGTGCCAGCCAAAGCGACGCGGGAGGGCAGTTCTTC
CASQSDAGGQFF
>TRBJ2-6|NA|TRBV6-6|NA
TGTGCCAGCAGTTACTCGATGGGGGTGGCCAACGTCCTGACTTTC
CASSYSMGVANVLTF
>TRBJ1-2|TRBD1|TRBV15|few
TGTGCCACCAGCATCGGGACAGACAAACTCTATGGCTACACCTTC
CATSIGTDKLYGYTF
>TRBJ2-3|TRBD1|TRBV6-1|few
TGTGCCAGCACCAAAGGGACAGGGAGAACAGATACGCAGTATTTT
CASTKGTGRTDTQYF
>TRBJ2-5|TRBD2|TRBV20-1|few
TGCAGTGCTTTCTCCGGGACTAGCGGGGGGAAAGAGACCCAGTACTTC
CSAFSGTSGGKETQYF
>TRBJ2-3|NA|TRBV9|NA
TGTGCCAGCAGCGATCCTATGGAGCGGACTACCTTCACTGATACGCAGTATTTT
CASSDPMERTTFTDTQYF
>TRBJ2-7|NA|TRBV12-3/TRBV12-4|few
TGTGCCAGCAGTTTTAGTTTACCGGGCGAGCAGTACTTC
CASSFSLPGEQYF
>TRBJ2-5|NA|TRBV30|NA
TGTGCCTGGAGTGGGATCCTTCCCTGGCAGACCCAGTACTTC
CAWSGILPWQTQYF
>TRBJ2-7|NA|TRBV6-1|few
TGTGCCAGCAGTGAAAGGGTGGCCATTGGCGAGCAGTACTTC
CASSERVAIGEQYF
>TRBJ2-1|TRBD1|TRBV12-3/TRBV12-4|NA
TGTGCCAGCAGCTTAACGGGACAGGGGTACAATGAGCAGTTCTTC
CASSLTGQGYNEQFF
>TRBJ1-1|NA|TRBV20-1|NA
TGCAGTGCTAGAGTTACAGGCCCGAACACTGAAGCTTTCTTT
CSARVTGPNTEAFF
>TRBJ1-5|NA|TRBV15|NA
TGTGCCACCAGCAGAGATAGGTATCAGCCCCAGCATTTT
CATSRDRYQPQHF
>TRBJ2-5|TRBD2|TRBV2|NA
TGTGCCAGCAATCGTCTCGTTATCCTAGCGGGGGGCCAAGAGACCCAGTACTTC
CASNRLVILAGGQETQYF
>TRBJ2-3|TRBD2|TRBV2|NA
TGTGCCAGAGCGGGAGTAATCACAGATACGCAGTATTTT
CARAGVITDTQYF